The sequence of this TCR beta chain was determined in a study of blood T cell repertoires in COVID-19. Across the whole study: From the United States, Italy and Spain came samples of acute and convalescent COVID-19. T cells, B-cell-depleted T cells, or PBMCs provided the cDNA or gDNA that served as material.

Study processing details: From reference gene primer amplification, estimates of nucleated cell counts were derived. Only in-frame clones appear in the TCRdb table, and some are missing; sequencing was by immunoSEQ multiplex PCR. The V and J calls and clone size come from that table; D and trimming were worked out from the DNA. Altogether around 300,000 clones are present, around 80% being singletons, with the ten largest covering 2.5% to 3.5%. The V end lost 5 bases, the J end lost 4 bases, and 11 bases lay between the germline ends. Germline V gene data show CDR1 as SGHTA and CDR2 as FQGTGA. This CDR3 spans 13 amino acids.

The rearrangement links TRBV7-3 to TRBJ1-1, with a weak D call TRBD1 (6 bases). The sequenced sample consisted of peripheral blood. The receptor's source is a man under 40 with active or convalescent COVID-19. The CDR3 loop reads CASSTGRGTEAFF. The CDR3 DNA reads as TGTGCCAGCAGCACAGGGAGGGGCACTGAAGCTTTCTTT.